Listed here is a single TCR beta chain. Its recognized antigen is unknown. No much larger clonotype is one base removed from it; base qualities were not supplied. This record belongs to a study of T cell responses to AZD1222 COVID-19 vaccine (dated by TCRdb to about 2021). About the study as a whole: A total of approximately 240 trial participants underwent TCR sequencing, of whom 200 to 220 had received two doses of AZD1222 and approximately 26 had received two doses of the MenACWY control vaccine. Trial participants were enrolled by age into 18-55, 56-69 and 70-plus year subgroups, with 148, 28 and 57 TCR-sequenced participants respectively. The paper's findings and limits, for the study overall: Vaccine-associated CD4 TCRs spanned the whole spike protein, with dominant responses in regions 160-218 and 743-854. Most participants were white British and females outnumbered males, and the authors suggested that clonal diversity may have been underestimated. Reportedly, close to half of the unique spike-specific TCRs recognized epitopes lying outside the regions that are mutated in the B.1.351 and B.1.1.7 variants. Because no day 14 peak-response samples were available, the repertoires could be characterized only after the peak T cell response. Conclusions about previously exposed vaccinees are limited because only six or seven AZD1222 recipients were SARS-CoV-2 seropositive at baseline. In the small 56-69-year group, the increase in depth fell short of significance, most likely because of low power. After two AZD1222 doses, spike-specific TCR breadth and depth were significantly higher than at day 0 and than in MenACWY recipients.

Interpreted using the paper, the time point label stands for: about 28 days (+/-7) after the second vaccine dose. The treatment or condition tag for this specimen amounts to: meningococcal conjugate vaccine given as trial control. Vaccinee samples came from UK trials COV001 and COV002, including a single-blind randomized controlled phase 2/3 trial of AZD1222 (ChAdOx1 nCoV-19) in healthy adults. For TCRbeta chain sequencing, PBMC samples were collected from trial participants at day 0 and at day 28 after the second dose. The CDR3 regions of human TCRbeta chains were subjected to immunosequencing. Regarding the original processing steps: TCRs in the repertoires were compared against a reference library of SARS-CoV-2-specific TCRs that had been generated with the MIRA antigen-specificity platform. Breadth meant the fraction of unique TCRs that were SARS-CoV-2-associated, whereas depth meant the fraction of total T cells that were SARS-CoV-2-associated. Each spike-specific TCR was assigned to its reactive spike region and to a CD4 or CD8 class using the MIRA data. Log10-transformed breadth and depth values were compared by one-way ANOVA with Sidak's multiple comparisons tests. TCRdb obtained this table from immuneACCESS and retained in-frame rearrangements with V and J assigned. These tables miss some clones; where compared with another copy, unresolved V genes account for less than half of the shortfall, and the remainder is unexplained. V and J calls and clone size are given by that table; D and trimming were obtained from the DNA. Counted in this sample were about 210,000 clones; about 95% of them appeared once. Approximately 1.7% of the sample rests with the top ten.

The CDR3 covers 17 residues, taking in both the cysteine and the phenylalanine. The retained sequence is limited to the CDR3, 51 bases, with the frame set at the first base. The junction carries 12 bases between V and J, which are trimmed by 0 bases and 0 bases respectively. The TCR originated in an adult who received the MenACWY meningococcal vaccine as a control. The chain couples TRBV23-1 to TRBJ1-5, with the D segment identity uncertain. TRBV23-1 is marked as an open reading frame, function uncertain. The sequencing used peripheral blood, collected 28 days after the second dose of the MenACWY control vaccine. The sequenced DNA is TGCGCCAGCAGTCAATCGGGCAGCGAGTATAGCAATCAGCCCCAGCATTTT. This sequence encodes CASSQSGSEYSNQPQHF.